This T cell receptor beta chain was found in a study of a mutant IDH1 vaccine in newly diagnosed glioma. Across the study: Previous treatment comprised radiotherapy, temozolomide, or both, mostly both. Study-wide points: Pseudoprogression appeared independent of alterations in top peripheral clonotypes.

TCRdb keeps only in-frame clones here, not all; method: immunoSEQ multiplex PCR. The data show about 28,000 clones, roughly 80% seen once. Concerning this clone: Its antigen is not known.

Documented time point: week 23, last vaccination. All doses held 300 ug of mutant IDH1 20-mer peptide, with topical imiquimod. The clonotype originates from a woman aged 25 to 45 with glioma. This sample comprised PBMCs, obtained from a glioma patient whose treatment included an IDH1 peptide vaccine.

The CDR3 nucleotides are TGCAGTGCGGAACACAACTACGAGCAGTACTTC. This encodes CSAEHNYEQYF. V gene TRBV20-1 combines with J gene TRBJ2-7; no reliable D call. Germline CDR1 is DFQATT and CDR2 is SNEGSKA (reference sequence). The germline V and J ends were trimmed by 6 bases and 3 bases, with 9 bases remaining between them. The CDR3 consists of 11 residues.